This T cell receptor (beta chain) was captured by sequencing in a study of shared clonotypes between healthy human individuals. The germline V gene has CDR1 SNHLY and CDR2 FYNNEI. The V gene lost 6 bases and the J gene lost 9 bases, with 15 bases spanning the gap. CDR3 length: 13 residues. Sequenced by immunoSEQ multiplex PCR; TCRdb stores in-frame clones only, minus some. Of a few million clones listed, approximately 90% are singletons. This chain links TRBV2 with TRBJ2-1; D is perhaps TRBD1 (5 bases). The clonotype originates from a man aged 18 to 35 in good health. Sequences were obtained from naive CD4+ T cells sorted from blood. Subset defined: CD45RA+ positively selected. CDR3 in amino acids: CASRAGQGGEQFF. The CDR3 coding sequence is TGTGCCAGCAGGGCCGGGCAGGGTGGTGAGCAGTTCTTC.